This T cell receptor (beta chain) was captured in a study of T cells in Graves' hyperthyroidism and ophthalmopathy. What was amplified from RNA transcripts were TCR beta CDR3 regions. The HTBI primer set served for first-round RT-PCR of the TCR CDR3. Using its own MiXCR run on the multiplex PCR reads, TCRdb lists one record per CDR3 protein. The table records roughly 380,000 distinct CDR3 sequences, approximately 20% of them present only once. Absent ophthalmopathy progression within 18 months defined stable Graves' hyperthyroidism. These patients, aged 18 to 65, had recently diagnosed hyperthyroidism lasting under 2 months. The PBMCs were sourced from fresh peripheral blood (approximately 9.6 ml). General study findings and limits: By a 13 V-J model, ophthalmopathy was set apart from stable hyperthyroidism.

With V trimmed by 0 bases and J by 8 bases, 8 bases remained unmatched. The CDR3 spans 14 residues. Germline V gene lookup returns CDR1 DFQATT and CDR2 SNEGSKA (reference sequence). This clonotype has a count of ten or more. Its target is not known. The sequenced material came from blood. The receptor was isolated from a woman aged 18-29 years with Graves' hyperthyroidism. The V and J genes are TRBV20-1 and TRBJ1-2, with TRBD1 identical over 8 bases. CDR3 DNA: TGCAGTGCTAGAGATGGACGGACAGGGAGCGGCTACACCTTC. It translates to CSARDGRTGSGYTF.